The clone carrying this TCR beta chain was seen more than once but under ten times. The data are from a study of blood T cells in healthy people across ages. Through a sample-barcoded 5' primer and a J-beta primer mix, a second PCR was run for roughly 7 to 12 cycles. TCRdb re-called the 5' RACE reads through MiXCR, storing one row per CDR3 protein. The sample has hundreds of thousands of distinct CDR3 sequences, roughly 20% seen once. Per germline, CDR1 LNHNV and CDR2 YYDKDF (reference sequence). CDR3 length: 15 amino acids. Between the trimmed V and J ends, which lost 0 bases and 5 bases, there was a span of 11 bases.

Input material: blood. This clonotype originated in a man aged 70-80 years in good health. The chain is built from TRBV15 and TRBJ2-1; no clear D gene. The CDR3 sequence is CATSRDKTAHNEQFF. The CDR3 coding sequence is TGTGCCACCAGCAGAGATAAAACCGCCCACAATGAGCAGTTCTTC.